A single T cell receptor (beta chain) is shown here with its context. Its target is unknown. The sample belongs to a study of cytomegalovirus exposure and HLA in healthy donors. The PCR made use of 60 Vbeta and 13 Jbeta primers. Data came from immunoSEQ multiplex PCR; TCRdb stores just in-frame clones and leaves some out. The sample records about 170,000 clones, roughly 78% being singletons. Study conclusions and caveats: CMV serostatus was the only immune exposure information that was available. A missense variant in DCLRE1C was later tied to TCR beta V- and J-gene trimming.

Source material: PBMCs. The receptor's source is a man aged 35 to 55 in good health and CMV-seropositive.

In nucleotides, the CDR3 is TGTGCCAGCAGTTCGGCGGGGATTCGCAATCAGCCCCAGCATTTT. Its protein product is CASSSAGIRNQPQHF. The rearrangement links TRBV27 to TRBJ1-5; no clear D. Germline CDR1 MNHEY, CDR2 SMNVEV (reference sequence). The CDR3 is 15 amino acids. Trimming removed 4 bases at V and 2 bases at J, with 12 bases between.